The 13 T cell receptor beta chains reported below all come from one sample, sequenced in a study of PD-1 blockade in classical Hodgkin lymphoma. The method was immunoSEQ multiplex PCR; TCRdb's version includes in-frame clones alone and lacks a portion of them. The repertoire holds approximately 47,000 clones, with about nine tenths as singletons. Time point indicated: newly diagnosed, previously untreated cHL patient sample. The sequencing input was peripheral blood mononuclear cells (PBMCs). These receptors were collected from a human donor with classical Hodgkin lymphoma.

The chain is built from TRBV5-1 and TRBJ2-5, with D uncertain. Germline V gene lookup returns CDR1 SGHRS and CDR2 YFSETQ. The CDR3 covers 16 residues. V lost 0 bases and J lost 0, with 12 bases in between. The CDR3 region has the DNA TGCGCCAGCAGCTTGGGGTATCACCTGTACCAAGAGACCCAGTACTTC. As protein: CASSLGYHLYQETQYF.

V and J are TRBV19 and TRBJ2-1; 13 bases map to TRBD2. V shed 7 bases and J 3 bases; nucleotides not matched to a gene: 12. Germline-derived CDR1 and CDR2 are LNHDA and SQIVND (reference sequence). This CDR3 is 18 amino acids long. The CDR3 loop is CASTVYSRTSGSYNEQFF. CDR3 DNA sequence: TGTGCCAGTACCGTATATTCCCGGACTAGCGGGAGCTACAATGAGCAGTTCTTC.

The chain has TRBV5-4 and TRBJ1-5; D unclear. V was trimmed by 4 bases and J by 5 bases, leaving 10 bases between them. The CDR3 covers 13 residues. Germline values: CDR1 SGHNT, CDR2 YYREEE (reference sequence). DNA for the CDR3: TGTGCCAGCAGCCCGGACGGGGATCAGCCCCAGCATTTT. Amino acids: CASSPDGDQPQHF.

The V and J genes are TRBV6-9 and TRBJ1-3; D not certain. The V gene lost 8 bases and the J gene lost 3 bases, with 11 bases spanning the gap. CDR3 length: 13 amino acids. CDR1 is MNHGY, CDR2 SVAAGI, per germline. CDR3 sequence reads: CASFERFGNTIYF. In DNA form, the CDR3 reads TGTGCCAGCTTCGAAAGATTTGGAAACACCATATATTTT.

The chain employs TRBV5-1 and TRBJ2-3; the D call may be TRBD1 or TRBD2 (5 bases each). Germline V CDR1 and CDR2: SGHRS, YFSETQ. This CDR3 has 15 amino acids. Trimming stripped 4 bases from V and 3 bases from J, with 15 bases between. The chain's CDR3 is CASSPTEEETDTQYF. CDR3 in DNA: TGCGCCAGCAGCCCGACAGAGGAGGAAACAGATACGCAGTATTTT.

This rearrangement joins TRBV6-6 to TRBJ2-2; no reliable D call. Looked up from germline, CDR1 is MNHNY and CDR2 is SVGAGI (reference sequence). The V end was cut by 2 bases, the J end by 3 bases, with 13 bases between. This CDR3 spans 16 amino acids. CDR3 region: CASSYPRLGDTGELFF. In DNA, the CDR3 is TGTGCCAGCAGTTACCCGAGACTGGGTGACACCGGGGAGCTGTTTTTT.

J is TRBJ2-6 and V is TRBV30, with no clear D. The CDR3 loop spans 13 amino acids. Deletions cut 3 bases from V and 1 base from J, with 4 bases between. Per the germline V gene, CDR1 is GTSNPN and CDR2 is SVGIG (reference sequence). The CDR3 DNA follows: TGTGCCTGGAGGACTTCTGGGGCCAACGTCCTGACTTTC. Translated: CAWRTSGANVLTF.

The chain couples TRBV5-4 to TRBJ2-2, with 7 bases aligning to TRBD2. Trimming cost V 4 bases and J 0 bases; bases outside gene matches: 15. Germline V gives CDR1 SGHNT, CDR2 YYREEE (reference sequence). The CDR3 length is 19 residues. The CDR3 DNA reads TGTGCCAGCAGCGGGGCTTCGAGGGAGGGCCTTCCGAACACCGGGGAGCTGTTTTTT. Its protein product is CASSGASREGLPNTGELFF.

The chain combines TRBV7-9 with TRBJ2-1; 7 positions agree with TRBD1. With V trimmed by 5 bases and J by 8 bases, 15 bases remained unmatched. The germline CDR1 and CDR2 sequences are SEHNR and FQNEAQ (reference sequence). The CDR3 runs 16 residues. CDR3 loop: CASSPILTGFGDEQFF. The CDR3 DNA follows: TGTGCCAGCAGCCCCATCTTGACAGGGTTCGGCGATGAGCAGTTCTTC.

The V call is TRBV7-9, the J call TRBJ2-2; D is unclear. The V gene's germline CDR1 is SEHNR and CDR2 FQNEAQ (reference sequence). V shed 5 bases and J shed 1 base, with 2 bases lying between them. The CDR3 is 12 amino acids. This CDR3 is CASSGNTGELFF. CDR3 nucleotides: TGTGCCAGCAGCGGGAACACCGGGGAGCTGTTTTTT.

The genes are TRBV6-1 and TRBJ1-1; TRBD1 is a possible D gene (5 bases). Germline CDR1 is MNHNS and CDR2 is SASEGT. V gave up 4 bases and J gave up 4 bases, with 19 bases separating them. The CDR3 is 16 residues long. For the CDR3, the DNA is TGTGCCAGCAGTGGGCGCCGAGAACGGAGGGGCACTGAAGCTTTCTTT. Its translation: CASSGRRERRGTEAFF.

The chain recombines TRBV9 with TRBJ2-7, with 7 nucleotides matching TRBD2. Germline values: CDR1 SGDLS, CDR2 YYNGEE. The CDR3 is 15 amino acids. The junction had 5 bases not matched to a gene; V was cut back by 0 bases and J by 2 bases. CDR3: CASSVGPSGTYEQYV. CDR3 nucleotide sequence: TGTGCCAGCAGCGTAGGCCCTAGCGGAACCTACGAGCAGTACGTC.

V is TRBV28 and J is TRBJ1-2; D call uncertain. CDR1 is MDHEN and CDR2 is SYDVKM in the germline V gene. Trimming cost V 2 bases and J 6 bases, with 7 bases left between them. The CDR3 totals 12 residues. This CDR3 is CASSLRGDGYTF. For the CDR3, the DNA is TGTGCCAGCAGTTTACGGGGAGATGGCTACACCTTC.